This T cell receptor beta chain was sequenced during a study of shared clonotypes between healthy human individuals. Positively selected for CCR7, the CD45RO-negative cells used as naive CD8 cells excluded terminally differentiated effector memory CD45RA+ cells. Study-level findings and limits: Estimated clonotype richness was generally higher in naive than memory subsets. Even with large depth, rarefaction showed that sorted-subset sequencing was incomplete. Some clonotypes were shared by all four sorted-subset donors, while others were not shared. The non-shared ones had lower generation probabilities than the shared ones. Between a few donors, naive CD4 clonotypes were shared at a level of roughly 5.5%.

Between the trimmed V and J ends, which lost 7 bases and 3 bases, there was a span of 18 bases. The germline V gene has CDR1 SQVTM and CDR2 ANQGSEA. The CDR3 runs 14 residues. As to this clone: Its specificity is unknown.

Assay: immunoSEQ multiplex PCR; the TCRdb copy retains only in-frame clones and omits some. The sample contains some 2,000,000 clones, about 95% of which appear only once. This clonotype originated in a man between 18 and 35 years old in good health. V usage is TRBV29-1 and J usage is TRBJ1-1; a weak D match, TRBD1 (6 bases). Input material: naive CD8+ T cells sorted from blood. CDR3 bases: TGCAGCGGTGGGAGTTCGGGGGCTGACACTGAAGCTTTCTTT. It is translated as CSGGSSGADTEAFF.